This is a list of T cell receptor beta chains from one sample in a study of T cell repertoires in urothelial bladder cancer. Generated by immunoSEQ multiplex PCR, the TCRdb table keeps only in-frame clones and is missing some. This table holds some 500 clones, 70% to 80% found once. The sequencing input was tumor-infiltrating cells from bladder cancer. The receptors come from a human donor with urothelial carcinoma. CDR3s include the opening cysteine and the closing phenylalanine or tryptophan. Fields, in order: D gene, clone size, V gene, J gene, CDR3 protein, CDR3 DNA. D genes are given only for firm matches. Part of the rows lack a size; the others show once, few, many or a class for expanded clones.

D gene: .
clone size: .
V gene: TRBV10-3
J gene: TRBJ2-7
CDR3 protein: CAISALTAQGAYEQYF
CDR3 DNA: TGTGCCATCAGTGCCCTCACGGCCCAAGGGGCCTACGAGCAGTACTTC

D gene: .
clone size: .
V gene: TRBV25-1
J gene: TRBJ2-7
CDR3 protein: CASSVPEAYEQYF
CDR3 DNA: TGTGCCAGCAGTGTCCCCGAGGCCTACGAGCAGTACTTC

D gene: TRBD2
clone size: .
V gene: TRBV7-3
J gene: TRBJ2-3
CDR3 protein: CASSFTLRSGGTTDTQYF
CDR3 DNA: TGTGCCAGCAGCTTCACTCTTCGTAGCGGGGGGACCACAGATACGCAGTATTTT

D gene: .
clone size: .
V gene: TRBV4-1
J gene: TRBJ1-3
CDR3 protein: CASSQAGGNTIYF
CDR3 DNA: TGCGCCAGCAGCCAAGCAGGAGGGAACACCATATATTTT

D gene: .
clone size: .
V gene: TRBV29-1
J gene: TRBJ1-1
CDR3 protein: CSVESGGRTEAFF
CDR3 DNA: TGCAGCGTTGAGTCGGGAGGAAGAACTGAAGCTTTCTTT

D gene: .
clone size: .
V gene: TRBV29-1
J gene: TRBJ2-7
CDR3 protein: CSVEDQRIEQYF
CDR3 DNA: TGCAGCGTTGAAGATCAGCGCATCGAGCAGTACTTC

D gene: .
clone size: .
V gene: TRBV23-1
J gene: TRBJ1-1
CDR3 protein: CASRTNMNTEAFF
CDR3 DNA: TGCGCCAGCAGGACAAACATGAACACTGAAGCTTTCTTT

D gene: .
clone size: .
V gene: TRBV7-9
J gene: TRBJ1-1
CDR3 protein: CASSKWEMEAFF
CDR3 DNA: TGTGCCAGCAGTAAATGGGAAATGGAAGCTTTCTTT

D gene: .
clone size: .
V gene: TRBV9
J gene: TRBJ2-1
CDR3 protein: CASSPDPGNEQFF
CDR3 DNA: TGTGCCAGCAGCCCCGACCCCGGCAATGAGCAGTTCTTC

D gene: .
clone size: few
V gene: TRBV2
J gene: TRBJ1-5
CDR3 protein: CASSDDGGNQPQHF
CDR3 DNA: TGTGCCAGCAGTGACGACGGGGGAAATCAGCCCCAGCATTTT

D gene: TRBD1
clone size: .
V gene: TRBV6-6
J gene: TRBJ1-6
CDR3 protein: CASSQKGQGNSPLHF
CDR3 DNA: TGTGCCAGCAGTCAAAAGGGACAGGGAAATTCACCCCTCCACTTT

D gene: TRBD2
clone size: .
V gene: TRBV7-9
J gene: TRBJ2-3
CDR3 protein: CASSWASGSTDTQYF
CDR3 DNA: TGTGCCAGCAGCTGGGCTAGCGGTAGCACAGATACGCAGTATTTT

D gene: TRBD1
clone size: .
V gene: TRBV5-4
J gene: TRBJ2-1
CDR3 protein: CASSRDRGSYNEQFF
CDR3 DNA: TGTGCCAGCAGCCGGGACAGGGGGTCCTACAATGAGCAGTTCTTC

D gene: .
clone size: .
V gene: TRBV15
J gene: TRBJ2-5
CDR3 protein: CATRGDRSTQETQYF
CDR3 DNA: TGTGCCACCAGAGGGGACCGTAGTACCCAAGAGACCCAGTACTTC

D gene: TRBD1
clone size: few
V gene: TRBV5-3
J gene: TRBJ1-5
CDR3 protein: CARIVRQGASQPQHF
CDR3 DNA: TGTGCCAGAATAGTCCGACAGGGGGCGAGTCAGCCCCAGCATTTT

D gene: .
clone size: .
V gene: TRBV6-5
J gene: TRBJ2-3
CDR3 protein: CASSYLSSADTQYF
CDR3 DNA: TGTGCCAGCAGTTACCTATCTAGCGCAGATACGCAGTATTTT